The next 6 T cell receptor beta chains were all read from a single sample in a study of blood T cell repertoires in COVID-19. Clones were read by immunoSEQ multiplex PCR, and TCRdb kept only the in-frame ones, dropping some. The sample has about 150,000 clones, about four fifths seen once; the top ten hold approximately 0.5%. Material for sequencing was peripheral blood. The receptor source for this set is a man in his sixties with acute or convalescent COVID-19.

This sequence joins TRBV9 and TRBJ1-3; TRBD1 might be the D (5 bases). The V and J ends lost 4 bases and 2 bases respectively, with 10 bases between them. Germline values: CDR1 SGDLS, CDR2 YYNGEE. The CDR3 is 14 amino acids. CDR3 protein: CASSSPGAGNTIYF. The CDR3 nucleotides read TGTGCCAGCAGCTCCCCGGGGGCTGGAAACACCATATATTTT.

This clone was recorded a few times. Written as DNA, the CDR3 is TGTGCCAGCTCACCACGGCAGGACTACGAGCAGTACTTC. Translated: CASSPRQDYEQYF. The chain employs TRBV18 and TRBJ2-7, with D unresolved. CDR1 and CDR2 (germline): KGHSH, LQKENI. V lost 1 base and J 3 bases, leaving 7 bases between the germline ends. The CDR3 spans 13 residues.

This clone was counted between two and nine times. The chain combines TRBV9 with TRBJ1-1; 7 bases are a match to TRBD1. The germline gives CDR1 SGDLS, CDR2 YYNGEE. The V and J ends lost 7 bases and 9 bases, in that order; junction bases with no gene match: 12. CDR3 length: 13 amino acids. Here the CDR3 DNA reads TGTGCCAGCCGCGAGGGGGCGCGTGGAAAAGCTTTCTTT. Translation gives CASREGARGKAFF.

The table lists this clone with a few counts. This sequence joins TRBV19 and TRBJ2-2; 7 nucleotides align to TRBD2. Unmatched junction bases numbered 2, after V lost 3 bases and J lost 4 bases. The CDR3 has 14 residues. CDR1 LNHDA and CDR2 SQIVND come from the germline V gene (reference sequence). CDR3 DNA sequence: TGTGCCAGTAGTATCCGGACTAGCACCGGGGAGCTGTTTTTT. Its protein is CASSIRTSTGELFF.

The chain is built from TRBV5-4 and TRBJ2-7; TRBD2 aligns across 9 bases. The CDR3 runs to 15 residues. In germline, CDR1 is SGHNT, CDR2 YYREEE (reference sequence). V trimming: 3 bases; J trimming: 1 base; junction bases outside the gene matches: 5. CDR3 sequence (DNA): TGTGCCAGCAGCTCTAGCGGGGACCTGTCCTACGAGCAGTACTTC. Its protein product is CASSSSGDLSYEQYF.

This clone was counted ten times or more. This chain links TRBV10-3 with TRBJ1-2, with 9 bases identical to TRBD1. With V trimmed by 2 bases and J by 8 bases, 12 bases remained unmatched. CDR3 length: 16 residues. Germline V gives CDR1 ENHRY, CDR2 SYGVKD. In DNA form, the CDR3 reads TGTGCCATCAGTGAGGATTACAGGGGGCAGAGTGAGGGCTACACCTTC. It translates to CAISEDYRGQSEGYTF.